This T cell receptor (beta chain) is from a study of blood T cell repertoires in COVID-19. J was trimmed by 4 bases and V by 0 bases; bases with no gene match: 13. This CDR3 is 18 amino acids long. Germline-derived CDR1 and CDR2 are LNHNV and YYDKDF (reference sequence). This table comes from immunoSEQ multiplex PCR, and its TCRdb copy is limited to in-frame clones, with some not included. The sample includes around 180,000 clones, about 80% of them seen just once. The genes are TRBV15 and TRBJ1-2; TRBD1 matches at 8 bases. The clonotype originates from a man aged 65-85 years with active or convalescent COVID-19. The sequenced sample was peripheral blood. The CDR3 bases are TGTGCCACCAGCAGAGATTTCTCGACAGGGGAGAAGGGCTATGGCTACACCTTC. Translation gives CATSRDFSTGEKGYGYTF.